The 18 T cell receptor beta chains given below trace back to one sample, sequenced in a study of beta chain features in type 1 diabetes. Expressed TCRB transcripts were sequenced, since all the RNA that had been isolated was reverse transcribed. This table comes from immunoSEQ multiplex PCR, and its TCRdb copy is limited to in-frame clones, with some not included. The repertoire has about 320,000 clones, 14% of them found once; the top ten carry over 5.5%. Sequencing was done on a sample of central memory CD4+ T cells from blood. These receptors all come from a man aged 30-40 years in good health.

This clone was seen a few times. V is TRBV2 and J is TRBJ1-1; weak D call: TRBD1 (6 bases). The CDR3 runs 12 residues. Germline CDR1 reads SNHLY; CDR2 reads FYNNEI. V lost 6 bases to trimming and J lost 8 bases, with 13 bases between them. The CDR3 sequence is CASRRQDGEAFF. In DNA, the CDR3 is TGTGCCAGCAGGAGACAGGACGGCGAAGCTTTCTTT.

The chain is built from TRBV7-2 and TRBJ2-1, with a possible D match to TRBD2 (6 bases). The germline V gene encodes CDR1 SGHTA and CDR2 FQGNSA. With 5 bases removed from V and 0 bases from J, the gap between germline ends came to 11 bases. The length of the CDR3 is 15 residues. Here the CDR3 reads CASSRDSVSYNEQFF. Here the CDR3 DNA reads TGTGCCAGCAGCCGGGACTCGGTCTCCTACAATGAGCAGTTCTTC.

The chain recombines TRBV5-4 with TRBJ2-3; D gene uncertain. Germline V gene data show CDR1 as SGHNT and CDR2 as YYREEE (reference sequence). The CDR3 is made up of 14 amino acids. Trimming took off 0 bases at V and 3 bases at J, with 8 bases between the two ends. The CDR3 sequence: CASSLVALTDTQYF. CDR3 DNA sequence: TGTGCCAGCAGCTTGGTTGCGTTGACAGATACGCAGTATTTT.

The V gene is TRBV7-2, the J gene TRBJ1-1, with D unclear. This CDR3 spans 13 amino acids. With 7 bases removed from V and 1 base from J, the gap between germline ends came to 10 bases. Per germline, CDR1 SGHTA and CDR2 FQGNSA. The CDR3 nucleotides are TGTGCCAGCAACCGTGCGGGGAACACTGAAGCTTTCTTT. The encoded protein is CASNRAGNTEAFF.

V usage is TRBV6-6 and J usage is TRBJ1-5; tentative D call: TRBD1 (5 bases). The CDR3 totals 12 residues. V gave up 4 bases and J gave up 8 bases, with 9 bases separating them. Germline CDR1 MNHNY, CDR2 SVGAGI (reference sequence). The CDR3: CASSLGGEPQHF. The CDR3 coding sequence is TGTGCCAGCAGTTTAGGAGGGGAGCCCCAGCATTTT.

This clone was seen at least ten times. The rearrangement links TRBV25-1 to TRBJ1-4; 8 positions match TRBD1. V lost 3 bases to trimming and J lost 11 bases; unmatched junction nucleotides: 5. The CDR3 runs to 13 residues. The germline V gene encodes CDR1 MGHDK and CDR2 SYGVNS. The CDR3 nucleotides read TGTGCCAGCAGTGACGACAGGGGTTGGAAACTGTTTTTT. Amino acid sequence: CASSDDRGWKLFF.

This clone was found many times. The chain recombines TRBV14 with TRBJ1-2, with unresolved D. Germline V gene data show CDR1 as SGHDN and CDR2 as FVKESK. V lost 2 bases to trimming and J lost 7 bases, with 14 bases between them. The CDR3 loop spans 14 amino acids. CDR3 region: CASSQNGWVGGYTF. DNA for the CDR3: TGTGCCAGCAGCCAAAACGGGTGGGTTGGTGGCTACACCTTC.

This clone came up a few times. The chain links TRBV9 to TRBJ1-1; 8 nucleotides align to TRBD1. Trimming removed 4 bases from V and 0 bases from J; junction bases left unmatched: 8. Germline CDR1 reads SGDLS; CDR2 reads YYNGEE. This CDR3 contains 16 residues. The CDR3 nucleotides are TGTGCCAGCAGCCCCGAGTGGGGACAGGTGAACACTGAAGCTTTCTTT. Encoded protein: CASSPEWGQVNTEAFF.

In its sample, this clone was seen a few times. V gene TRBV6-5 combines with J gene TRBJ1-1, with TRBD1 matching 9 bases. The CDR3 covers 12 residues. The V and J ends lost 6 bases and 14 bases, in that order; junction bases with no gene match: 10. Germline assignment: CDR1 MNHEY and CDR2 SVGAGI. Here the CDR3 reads CASRSPGTGNFF. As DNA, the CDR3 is TGTGCCAGCAGATCCCCGGGGACAGGGAACTTCTTT.

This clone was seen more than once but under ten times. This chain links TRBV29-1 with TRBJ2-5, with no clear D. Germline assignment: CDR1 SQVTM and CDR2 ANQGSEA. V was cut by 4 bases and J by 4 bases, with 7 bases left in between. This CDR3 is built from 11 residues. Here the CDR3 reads CSVGYRETQYF. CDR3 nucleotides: TGCAGCGTTGGATACAGAGAGACCCAGTACTTC. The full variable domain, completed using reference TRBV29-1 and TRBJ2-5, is SAVISQKPSRDICQRGTSLTIQCQVDSQVTMMFWYRQQPGQSLTLIATANQGSEATYESGFVIDKFPISRPNLTFSTLTVSNMSPEDSSIYLCSVGYRETQYFGPGTRLLVL.

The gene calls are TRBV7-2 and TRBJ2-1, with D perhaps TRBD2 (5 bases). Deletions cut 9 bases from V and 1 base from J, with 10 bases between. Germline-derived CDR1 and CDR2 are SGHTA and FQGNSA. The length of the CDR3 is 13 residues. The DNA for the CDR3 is TGTGCCAGGGGGAGCCTTTCCTACAATGAGCAGTTCTTC. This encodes CARGSLSYNEQFF. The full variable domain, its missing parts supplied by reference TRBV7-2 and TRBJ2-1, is GAGVSQSPSNKVTEKGKDVELRCDPISGHTALYWYRQSLGQGLEFLIYFQGNSAPDKSGLPSDRFSAERTGGSVSTLTIQRTQQEDSAVYLCARGSLSYNEQFFGPGTRLTVL.

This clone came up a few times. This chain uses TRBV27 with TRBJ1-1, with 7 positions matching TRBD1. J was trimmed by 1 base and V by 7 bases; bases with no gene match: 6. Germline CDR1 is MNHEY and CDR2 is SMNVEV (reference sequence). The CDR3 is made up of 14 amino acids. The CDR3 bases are TGTGCCAGCAAAAGACAGGGTGCGAACACTGAAGCTTTCTTT. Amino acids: CASKRQGANTEAFF.

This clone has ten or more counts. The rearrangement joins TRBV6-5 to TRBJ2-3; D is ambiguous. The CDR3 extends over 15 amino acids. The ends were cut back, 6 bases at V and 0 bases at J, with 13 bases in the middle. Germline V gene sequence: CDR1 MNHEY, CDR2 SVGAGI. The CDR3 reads CASRFQFPSTDTQYF. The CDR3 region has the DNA TGTGCCAGCAGGTTTCAGTTTCCTAGCACAGATACGCAGTATTTT.

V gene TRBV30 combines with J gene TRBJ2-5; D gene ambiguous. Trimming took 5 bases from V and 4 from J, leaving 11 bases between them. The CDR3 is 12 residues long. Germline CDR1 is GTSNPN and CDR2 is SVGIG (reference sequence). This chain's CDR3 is CAWSGVGETQYF. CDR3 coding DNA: TGTGCCTGGTCTGGGGTAGGAGAGACCCAGTACTTC.

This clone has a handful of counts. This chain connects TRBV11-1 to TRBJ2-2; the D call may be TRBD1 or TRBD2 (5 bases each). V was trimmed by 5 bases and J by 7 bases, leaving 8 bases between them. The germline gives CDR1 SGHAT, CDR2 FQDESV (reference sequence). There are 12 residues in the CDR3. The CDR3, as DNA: TGTGCCAGCAGCCGGGGCAGCGGGGAGCTGTTTTTT. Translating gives CASSRGSGELFF.

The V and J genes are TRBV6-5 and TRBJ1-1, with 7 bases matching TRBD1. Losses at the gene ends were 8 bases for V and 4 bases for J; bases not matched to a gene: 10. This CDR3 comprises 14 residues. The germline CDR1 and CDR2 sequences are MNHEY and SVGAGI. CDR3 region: CASGLQGIGTEAFF. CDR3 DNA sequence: TGTGCCAGCGGTTTACAGGGGATAGGCACTGAAGCTTTCTTT.

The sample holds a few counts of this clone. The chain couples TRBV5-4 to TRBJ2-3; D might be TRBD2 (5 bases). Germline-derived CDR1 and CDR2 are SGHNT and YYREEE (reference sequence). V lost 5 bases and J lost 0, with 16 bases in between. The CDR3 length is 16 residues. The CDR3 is CASSPTRGASTDTQYF. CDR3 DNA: TGTGCCAGCAGTCCGACCCGGGGAGCTAGCACAGATACGCAGTATTTT.

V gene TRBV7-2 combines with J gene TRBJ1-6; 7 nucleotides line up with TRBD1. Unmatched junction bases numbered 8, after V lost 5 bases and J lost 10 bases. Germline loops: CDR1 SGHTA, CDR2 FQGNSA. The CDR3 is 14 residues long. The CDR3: CASSPTGRYSPLHF. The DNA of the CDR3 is TGTGCCAGCAGCCCGACAGGGAGGTACTCACCCCTCCACTTT.